Below are 10 T cell receptor beta chains sequenced from a single sample in a study of PD-1 blockade in classical Hodgkin lymphoma. Time point specified: cycle 4 day 1 (C4D1), after around six weeks of nivolumab. Every single patient, without exception, relapsed after autologous stem cell transplantation, and brentuximab vedotin exposure varied. Sequencing was performed with immunoSEQ multiplex PCR; in TCRdb, only in-frame clones are kept and a portion is missing. The sample includes approximately 21,000 clones, over 60% of them seen just once. The starting material was peripheral blood mononuclear cells (PBMCs), obtained before the fourth cycle of nivolumab. These TCRs come from a human donor with classical Hodgkin lymphoma.

The rearrangement links TRBV11-2 to TRBJ2-4; tentatively, D is TRBD1 or TRBD2 (5 bases each). With 2 bases removed from V and 0 bases from J, the gap between germline ends came to 11 bases. Germline values: CDR1 SGHAT, CDR2 FQNNGV. The CDR3 totals 16 residues. The CDR3 coding sequence is TGTGCCAGCAGCTTAAGAGGGACCCTAGCCAAAAACATTCAGTACTTC. It specifies CASSLRGTLAKNIQYF.

This chain connects TRBV4-2 to TRBJ1-2, with no clear D. Germline CDR1 LGHNA, CDR2 YNFKEQ. CDR3 length: 14 amino acids. Trimming took off 4 bases at V and 4 bases at J, with 13 bases between the two ends. CDR3 sequence reads: CASSPLDTLYGYTF. Here the CDR3 DNA reads TGTGCCAGCAGCCCCCTCGACACACTCTATGGCTACACCTTC.

V usage is TRBV5-5 and J usage is TRBJ1-5; 11 positions match TRBD1. The CDR3 is 16 residues long. V lost 2 bases, J lost 6 bases, and 7 bases stayed unmatched. Germline V gene sequence: CDR1 SGHKS, CDR2 YYEKEE (reference sequence). Written as DNA, the CDR3 is TGTGCCAGCAGCTTACAAGGGACAGGGGGGACTCAGCCCCAGCATTTT. This encodes CASSLQGTGGTQPQHF.

The chain uses TRBV5-8 and TRBJ2-7; a weak D match, TRBD2 (6 bases). Germline V lookup: CDR1 SGHTS, CDR2 YDEGEE. CDR3 size: 17 residues. Trimming took off 4 bases at V and 3 bases at J, with 23 bases between the two ends. DNA for the CDR3: TGTGCCAGCAGCCAAGCCCAAGGAGGGGCGGGTAACTACGAGCAGTACTTC. As protein: CASSQAQGGAGNYEQYF.

The chain recombines TRBV11-1 with TRBJ1-1; no clear D. V was trimmed by 4 bases and J by 1 base, leaving 7 bases between them. Germline assignment: CDR1 SGHAT and CDR2 FQDESV (reference sequence). The CDR3 spans 13 residues. CDR3 amino acids: CASSWRRNTEAFF. The CDR3, as DNA: TGTGCCAGCAGCTGGAGACGGAACACTGAAGCTTTCTTT.

CDR3 in amino acids: CATSSGTVGRTQYF. The CDR3 bases are TGTGCCACCAGCAGTGGGACAGTGGGACGGACCCAGTACTTC. This chain links TRBV15 with TRBJ2-5; 7 bases line up with TRBD1. Trimming at V came to 3 bases and at J to 7 bases, leaving 8 bases not matched to a gene. CDR3 length: 14 residues. CDR1 is LNHNV and CDR2 is YYDKDF in the germline V gene (reference sequence). Full variable domain (remainder filled in from reference TRBV15 and TRBJ2-5): DAMVIQNPRYQVTQFGKPVTLSCSQTLNHNVMYWYQQKSSQAPKLLFHYYDKDFNNEADTPDNFQSRRPNTSFCFLDIRSPGLGDTAMYLCATSSGTVGRTQYFGPGTRLLVL.

J is TRBJ1-2 and V is TRBV10-3; 11 bases line up with TRBD1. The CDR3 totals 14 residues. In germline, CDR1 is ENHRY, CDR2 SYGVKD. Trimming at V came to 6 bases and at J to 5 bases, leaving 5 bases not matched to a gene. CDR3 sequence (DNA): TGTGCCATCAGCCCGGGACAGGGGGAGTATGGCTACACCTTC. Protein sequence: CAISPGQGEYGYTF.

This clone has only one observation. This chain links TRBV4-1 with TRBJ1-4; D not certain. Germline V lookup: CDR1 MGHRA, CDR2 YSYEKL. The CDR3 is 15 residues long. V shed 2 bases and J shed 7 bases, with 14 bases lying between them. The CDR3, as DNA: TGCGCCAGCAGCCAAATGGGCGACGCGGGTGAAAAACTGTTTTTT. Protein sequence: CASSQMGDAGEKLFF.

This chain connects TRBV6-5 to TRBJ2-3; D not resolved. The CDR3 is 13 residues long. The ends were cut back, 6 bases at V and 2 bases at J, with 9 bases in the middle. Germline V gene lookup returns CDR1 MNHEY and CDR2 SVGAGI. CDR3 DNA: TGTGCCAGCAGCGGGTTCAACACAGATACGCAGTATTTT. Protein sequence: CASSGFNTDTQYF.

This rearrangement joins TRBV7-8 to TRBJ2-7; D possibly matches TRBD1 or TRBD2 (5 bases each). Germline assignment: CDR1 SGHVS and CDR2 FQNEAQ. The V gene lost 3 bases and the J gene lost 3 bases, with 12 bases spanning the gap. The CDR3 contains 14 residues. For the CDR3, the DNA is TGTGCCAGCAGCTTTTCGGGGCTTAACTACGAGCAGTACTTC. This gives the protein CASSFSGLNYEQYF. Full variable domain (rest looked up from reference TRBV7-8 and TRBJ2-7): GAGVSQSPRYKVAKRGQDVALRCDPISGHVSLFWYQQALGQGPEFLTYFQNEAQLDKSGLPSDRFFAERPEGSVSTLKIQRTQQEDSAVYLCASSFSGLNYEQYFGPGTRLTVT.